The clone carrying this TCR beta chain came up a few times. Its antigen is undetermined. Trimming pared 5 bases from V and 3 bases from J, leaving 13 bases between. Germline V gene lookup returns CDR1 SGHTA and CDR2 FQGNSA. The CDR3 consists of 14 residues. The entry originates in a study of T cell repertoires in cytomegalovirus infection. MiXCR, applied by TCRdb to the reads, yields one record per CDR3 protein. The table shows 450,000 to 600,000 distinct CDR3 sequences, with 30% to 35% occurring only once. The sample was cultured PBMCs, taken from culture after CMV antigen stimulation. This clonotype was obtained from a human donor in good health (CMV status not recorded). Some clones in this sample may be carry-over from other donors' samples. The chain is built from TRBV7-2 and TRBJ2-5; D possibly corresponds to TRBD2 (6 bases). CDR3 protein: CASSRGTPKETQYF. Written as DNA, the CDR3 is TGTGCCAGCAGCCGCGGGACTCCTAAAGAGACCCAGTACTTC.